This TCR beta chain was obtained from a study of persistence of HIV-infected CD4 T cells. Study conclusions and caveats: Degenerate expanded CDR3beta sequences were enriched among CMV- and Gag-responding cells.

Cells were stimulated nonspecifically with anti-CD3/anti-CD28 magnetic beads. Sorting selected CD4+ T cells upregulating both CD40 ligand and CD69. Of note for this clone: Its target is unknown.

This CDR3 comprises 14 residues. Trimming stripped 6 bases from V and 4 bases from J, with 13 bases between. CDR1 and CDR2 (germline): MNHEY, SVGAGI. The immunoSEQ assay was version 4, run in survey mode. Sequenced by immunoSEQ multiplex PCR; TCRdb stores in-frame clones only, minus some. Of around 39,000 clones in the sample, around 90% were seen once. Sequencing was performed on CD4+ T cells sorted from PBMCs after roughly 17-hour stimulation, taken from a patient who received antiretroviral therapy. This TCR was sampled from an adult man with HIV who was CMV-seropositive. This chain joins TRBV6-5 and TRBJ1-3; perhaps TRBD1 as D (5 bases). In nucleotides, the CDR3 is TGTGCCAGCAGGTCTGGGGGGGTAGGAAACACCATATATTTT. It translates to CASRSGGVGNTIYF.